This TCR beta chain derives from a study of regulatory T cells (dated by TCRdb to 2016 to 2018). With regard to the full study: Between CD3G-deficient patients and healthy controls, the study compared T-cell receptor beta repertoires in sorted regulatory T cells, conventional CD4+ T cells and CD8+ T cells.

This clone was recorded only once. Its antigen specificity is not known. No base qualities exist here, and no much larger clone lies one base off it. The investigation overall reported the following: Patient repertoires showed restricted unique TRB V-J pairs and skewed V and J gene usage, most marked in regulatory T cells. Patient-derived CD8+ T cells showed a nonsignificant trend toward reduced Shannon entropy compared with control CD8+ cells.

Every CD3G-deficient patient showed evidence of autoimmunity, and the autoimmunity was more severe in two of the patients. Patients were tested at ages ranging from 2 to 39 years, and reduced naive and increased memory CD4+ and CD8+ T-cell proportions were found in the patients. About 6 individuals with CD3G deficiency made up the patient group. An international network of physicians spanning the United States, Europe and Asia provided the patient samples and clinical data. Peripheral blood mononuclear cells were isolated by Ficoll density separation. A FACSAria cell sorter was used to isolate CD3+ CD8+ CD4- T cells. In the multiplex PCR, 52 forward TRBV primers and 13 reverse TRBJ primers were used, and assay-based and computational corrections were applied for amplification bias. Rearranged TRB loci were amplified from genomic DNA by multiplex PCR within the immunoSEQ assay. TRB amplicons were sequenced using an Illumina HiSeq platform. As for how the authors treated the data: Raw sequences were error-filtered and aligned to reference gene sequences by custom algorithms, then analyzed with the immunoSEQ online tools. Frequencies of productive and nonproductive TRB rearrangements were evaluated among both unique and total sequences. Hydrophobicity and amino acid composition of residues 6 and 7 within the TRB CDR3 were used to estimate the potential for self-reactivity. Prism software was used to run t tests, Mann-Whitney tests or two-way ANOVA for comparisons between groups. Held by TCRdb, this immuneACCESS table contains in-frame sequences only and omits some clones. Under half of the omission traces to an unresolved V gene where checked; the cause of the rest is unknown. That table supplies the V and J calls and clone size; D and trimming were determined from the DNA. The sample table records a few thousand clones; about four fifths of these occur just once. Of the sample, about 31% is held by the ten largest clones.

The CDR3 sequence holds 13 residues, the cysteine and phenylalanine included. Of all the DNA, just the CDR3 is kept, 39 bases in frame from base 1. The germline V gene specifies SGHAT as CDR1 and FQNNGV as CDR2. V is pared back by 1 base and J by 5 bases, with 9 bases lying between the germline termini. The sequencing input was CD8+ T cells sorted from blood. Recombination connected TRBV11-2 to TRBJ2-7; TRBD2 is perhaps the D gene, given 5 matching bases. The TCR originated in a child younger than 18 with CD3G deficiency. The DNA is as follows: TGTGCCAGCAGCTTAGTTTCGGGAAACGAGCAGTACTTC. This codes for CASSLVSGNEQYF.